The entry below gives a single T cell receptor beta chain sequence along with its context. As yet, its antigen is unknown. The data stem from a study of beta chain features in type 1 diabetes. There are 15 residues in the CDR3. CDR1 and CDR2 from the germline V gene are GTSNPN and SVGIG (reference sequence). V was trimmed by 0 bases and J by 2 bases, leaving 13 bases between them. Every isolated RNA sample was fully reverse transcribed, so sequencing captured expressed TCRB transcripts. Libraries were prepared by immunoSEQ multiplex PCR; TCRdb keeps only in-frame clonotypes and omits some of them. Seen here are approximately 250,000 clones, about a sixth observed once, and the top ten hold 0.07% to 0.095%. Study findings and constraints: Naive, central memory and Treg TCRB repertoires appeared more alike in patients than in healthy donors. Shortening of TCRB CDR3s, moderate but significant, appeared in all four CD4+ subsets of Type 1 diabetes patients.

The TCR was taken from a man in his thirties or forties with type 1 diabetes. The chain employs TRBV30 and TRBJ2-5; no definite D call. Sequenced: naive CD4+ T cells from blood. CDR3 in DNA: TGTGCCTGGAGTGTATGGCCAGACCCTCAAGAGACCCAGTACTTC. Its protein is CAWSVWPDPQETQYF.